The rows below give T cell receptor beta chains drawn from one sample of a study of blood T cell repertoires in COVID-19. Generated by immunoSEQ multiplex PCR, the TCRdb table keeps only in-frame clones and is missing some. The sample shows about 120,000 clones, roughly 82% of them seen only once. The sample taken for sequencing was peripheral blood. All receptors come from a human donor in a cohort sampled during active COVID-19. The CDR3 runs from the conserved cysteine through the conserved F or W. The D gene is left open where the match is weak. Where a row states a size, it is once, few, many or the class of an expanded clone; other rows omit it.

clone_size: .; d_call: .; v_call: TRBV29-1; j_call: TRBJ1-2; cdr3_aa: CSVELSRESYGYTF; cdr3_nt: TGCAGCGTTGAGCTTAGCAGAGAGAGCTATGGCTACACCTTC
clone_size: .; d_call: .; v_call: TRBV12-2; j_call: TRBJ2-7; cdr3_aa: CASRLVRAGGRTYEQYF; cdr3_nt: TGTGCAAGTCGCTTAGTGAGAGCGGGGGGACGAACCTACGAGCAGTACTTC
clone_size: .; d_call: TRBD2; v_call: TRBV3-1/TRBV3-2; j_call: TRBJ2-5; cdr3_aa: CASSRTSGGPRGETQYF; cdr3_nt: TGTGCCAGCAGCCGAACTAGCGGGGGGCCCCGGGGGGAGACCCAGTACTTC
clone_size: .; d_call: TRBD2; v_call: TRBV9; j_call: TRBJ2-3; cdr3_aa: CASSVGLAGPTDTQYF; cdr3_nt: TGTGCCAGCAGCGTAGGGCTAGCGGGACCCACAGATACGCAGTATTTT
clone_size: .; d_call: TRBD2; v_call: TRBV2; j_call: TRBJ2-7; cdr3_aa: CASTGLAGGEQYF; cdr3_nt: TGTGCCAGCACCGGGTTAGCGGGGGGCGAGCAGTACTTC
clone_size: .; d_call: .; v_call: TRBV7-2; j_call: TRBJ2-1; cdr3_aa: CASSTRRQFHEQFF; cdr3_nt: TGTGCCAGCAGCACTAGACGGCAGTTCCATGAGCAGTTCTTC
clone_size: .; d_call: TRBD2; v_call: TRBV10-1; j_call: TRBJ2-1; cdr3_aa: CASSELGGGYNEQFF; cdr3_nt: TGCGCCAGCAGTGAGTTGGGCGGGGGGTACAATGAGCAGTTCTTC
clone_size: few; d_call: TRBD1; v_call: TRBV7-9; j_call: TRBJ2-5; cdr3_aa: CASSLWTGAQETQYF; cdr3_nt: TGTGCCAGCAGCTTATGGACAGGGGCCCAAGAGACCCAGTACTTC
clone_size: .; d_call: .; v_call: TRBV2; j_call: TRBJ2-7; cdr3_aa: CASSLVGDGTYEQYF; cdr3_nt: TGTGCCAGCAGCCTGGTGGGAGATGGGACCTACGAGCAGTACTTC
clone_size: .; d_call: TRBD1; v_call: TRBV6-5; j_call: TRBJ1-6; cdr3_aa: CASSYSGQGGFSPLHF; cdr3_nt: TGTGCCAGCAGTTACTCGGGACAGGGGGGATTCTCACCCCTCCACTTT
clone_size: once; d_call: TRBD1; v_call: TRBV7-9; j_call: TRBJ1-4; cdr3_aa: CASSLARQGSEKLFF; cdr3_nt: TGTGCCAGCAGCTTAGCTCGACAGGGTTCCGAAAAACTGTTTTTT
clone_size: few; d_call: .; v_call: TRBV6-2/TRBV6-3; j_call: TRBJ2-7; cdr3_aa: CASSFGQYGAYEQYF; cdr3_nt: TGTGCCAGCAGTTTCGGACAGTACGGGGCCTACGAGCAGTACTTC
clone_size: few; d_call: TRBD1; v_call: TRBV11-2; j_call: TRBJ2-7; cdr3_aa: CASSLVRQGAQQYF; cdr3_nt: TGTGCCAGCAGCTTAGTCCGACAGGGGGCGCAGCAGTACTTC
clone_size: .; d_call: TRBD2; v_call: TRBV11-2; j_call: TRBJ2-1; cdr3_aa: CASSLDSGGGYNEQFF; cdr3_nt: TGTGCCAGCAGCTTAGATAGCGGGGGGGGATACAATGAGCAGTTCTTC
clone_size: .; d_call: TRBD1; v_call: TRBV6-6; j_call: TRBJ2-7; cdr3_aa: CASSYDRGEQYF; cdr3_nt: TGTGCCAGCAGCTACGACAGGGGCGAGCAGTACTTC
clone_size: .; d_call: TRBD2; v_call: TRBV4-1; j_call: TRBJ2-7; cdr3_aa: CASSQDLGTIGFSYEQYF; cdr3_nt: TGCGCCAGCAGCCAAGATCTTGGGACTATAGGCTTTTCCTACGAGCAGTACTTC
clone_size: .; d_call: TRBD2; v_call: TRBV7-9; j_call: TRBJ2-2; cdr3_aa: CASSRSGVNTGELFF; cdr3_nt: TGTGCCAGCAGCCGGAGCGGGGTGAACACCGGGGAGCTGTTTTTT
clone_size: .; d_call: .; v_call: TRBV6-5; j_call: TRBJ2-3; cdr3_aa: CASSYSMTDTQYF; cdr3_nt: TGTGCCAGCAGTTACTCGATGACTGATACGCAGTATTTT
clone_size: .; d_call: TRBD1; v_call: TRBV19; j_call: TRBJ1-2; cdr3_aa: CASSEQGDSYGYTF; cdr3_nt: TGTGCCAGTAGTGAACAGGGGGATAGCTATGGCTACACCTTC
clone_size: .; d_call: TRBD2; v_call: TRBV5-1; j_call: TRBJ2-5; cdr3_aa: CASSLERGETQYF; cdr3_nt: TGCGCCAGCAGCTTGGAGCGGGGGGAGACCCAGTACTTC
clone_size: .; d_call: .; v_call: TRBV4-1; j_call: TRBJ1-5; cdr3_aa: CASSQDVGAGGNQPQHF; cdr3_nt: TGCGCCAGCAGCCAAGATGTAGGGGCGGGGGGCAATCAGCCCCAGCATTTT
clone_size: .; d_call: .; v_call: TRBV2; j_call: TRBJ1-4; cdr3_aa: CASSGRRREKLFF; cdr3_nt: TGTGCCAGCAGTGGTAGGCGCAGGGAAAAACTGTTTTTT
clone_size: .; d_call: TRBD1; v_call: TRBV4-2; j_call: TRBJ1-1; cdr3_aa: CASSHLGTGGTEAFF; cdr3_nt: TGTGCCAGCAGCCACCTCGGGACAGGGGGCACTGAAGCTTTCTTT
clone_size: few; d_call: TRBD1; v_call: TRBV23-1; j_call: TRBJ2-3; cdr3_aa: CASLGDRGIDTQYF; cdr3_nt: TGCGCCAGCCTAGGGGACAGGGGGATAGATACGCAGTATTTT
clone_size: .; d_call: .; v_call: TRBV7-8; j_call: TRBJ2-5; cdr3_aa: CASSSIAGANEAQYF; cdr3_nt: TGTGCCAGCAGCTCCATCGCGGGGGCCAATGAGGCCCAGTACTTC
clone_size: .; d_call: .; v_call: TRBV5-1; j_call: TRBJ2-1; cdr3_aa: CASSPAVDSYNEQFF; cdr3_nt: TGCGCCAGCAGCCCGGCGGTGGACTCCTACAATGAGCAGTTCTTC
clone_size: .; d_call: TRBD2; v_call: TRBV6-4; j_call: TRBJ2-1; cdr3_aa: CASSEVTSANEQFF; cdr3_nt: TGTGCCAGCAGTGAGGTAACTAGCGCTAATGAGCAGTTCTTC
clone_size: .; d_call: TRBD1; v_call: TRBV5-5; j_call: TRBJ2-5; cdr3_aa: CASSLGQGVWQETQYF; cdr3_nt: TGTGCCAGCAGCTTGGGACAGGGGGTATGGCAAGAGACCCAGTACTTC
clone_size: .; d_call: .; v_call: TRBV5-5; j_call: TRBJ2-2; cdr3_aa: CASSPDRSRALTGELFF; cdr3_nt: TGTGCCAGCAGCCCCGATAGATCCAGGGCTCTTACCGGGGAGCTGTTTTTT
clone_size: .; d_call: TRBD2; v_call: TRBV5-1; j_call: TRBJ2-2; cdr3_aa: CASSTSGGPGELFF; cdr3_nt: TGCGCCAGCAGCACTAGCGGGGGGCCTGGGGAGCTGTTTTTT
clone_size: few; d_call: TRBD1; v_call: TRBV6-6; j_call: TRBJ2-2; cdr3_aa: CASSPFRGRTNTGELFF; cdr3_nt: TGTGCCAGCAGTCCCTTCAGGGGGCGCACGAACACCGGGGAGCTGTTTTTT
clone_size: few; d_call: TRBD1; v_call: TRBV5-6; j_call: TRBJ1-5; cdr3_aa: CASSLARTGDGQPQHF; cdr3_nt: TGTGCCAGCAGCTTGGCCCGGACAGGGGATGGCCAGCCCCAGCATTTT
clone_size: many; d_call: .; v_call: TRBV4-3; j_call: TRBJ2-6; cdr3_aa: CASSQEFGSGANVLTF; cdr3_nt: TGCGCCAGCAGCCAAGAATTTGGGAGTGGGGCCAACGTCCTGACTTTC
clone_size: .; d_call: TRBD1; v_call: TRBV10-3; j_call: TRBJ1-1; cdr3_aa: CAISAGVARGPEAFF; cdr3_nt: TGTGCCATCAGTGCAGGCGTCGCGAGGGGGCCTGAAGCTTTCTTT
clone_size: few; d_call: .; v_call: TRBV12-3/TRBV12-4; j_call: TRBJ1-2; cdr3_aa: CASRVGDYGYTF; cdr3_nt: TGTGCCAGCAGGGTCGGAGACTATGGCTACACCTTC
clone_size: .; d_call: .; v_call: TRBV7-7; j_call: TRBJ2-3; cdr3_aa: CASSPGTGTSTDTQYF; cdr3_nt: TGTGCTAGCAGCCCAGGTACGGGGACTAGCACAGATACGCAGTATTTT
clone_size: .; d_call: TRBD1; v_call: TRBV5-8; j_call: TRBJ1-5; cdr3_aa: CASSLTGSGNQPQHF; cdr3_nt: TGTGCCAGCAGCCTGACAGGGTCAGGCAATCAGCCCCAGCATTTT
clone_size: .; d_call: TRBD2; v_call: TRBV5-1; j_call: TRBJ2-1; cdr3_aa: CASASTSGNYNEQFF; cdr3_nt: TGCGCCAGCGCCTCTACTAGCGGCAACTACAATGAGCAGTTCTTC
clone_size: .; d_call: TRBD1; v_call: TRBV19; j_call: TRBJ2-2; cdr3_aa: CASSSSLRTGPLSSTGELFF; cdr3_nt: TGTGCCAGTAGTTCCTCCCTTCGGACAGGCCCTCTTTCGAGCACCGGGGAGCTGTTTTTT
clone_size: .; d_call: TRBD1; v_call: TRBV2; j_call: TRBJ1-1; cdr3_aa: CASSLRGTGGTLSAEAFF; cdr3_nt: TGTGCCAGCAGCCTCCGGGGGACAGGGGGCACTCTCTCCGCTGAAGCTTTCTTT
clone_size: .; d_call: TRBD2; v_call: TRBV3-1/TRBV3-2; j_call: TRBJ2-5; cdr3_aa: CASSLRLAGGETQYF; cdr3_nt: TGTGCCAGCAGCCTGAGACTAGCGGGCGGAGAGACCCAGTACTTC
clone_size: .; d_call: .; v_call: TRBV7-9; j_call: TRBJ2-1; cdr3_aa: CASSFPREQFF; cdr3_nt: TGTGCCAGCAGCTTTCCGCGGGAGCAGTTCTTC
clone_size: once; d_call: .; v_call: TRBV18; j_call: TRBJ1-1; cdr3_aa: CASSPPGGLNTEAFF; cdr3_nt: TGTGCCAGCTCACCACCGGGGGGGTTGAACACTGAAGCTTTCTTT
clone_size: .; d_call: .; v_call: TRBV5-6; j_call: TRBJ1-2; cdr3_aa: CASSPSPGYGYTF; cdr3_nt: TGTGCCAGCAGCCCCTCGCCGGGGTATGGCTACACCTTC
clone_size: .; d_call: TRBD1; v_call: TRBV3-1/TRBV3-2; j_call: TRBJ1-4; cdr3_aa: CASSQPGGRREKLFF; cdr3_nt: TGTGCCAGCAGCCAACCAGGGGGGCGGCGTGAAAAACTGTTTTTT
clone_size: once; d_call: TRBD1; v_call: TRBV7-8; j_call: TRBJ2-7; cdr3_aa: CASSSDRGIYEQYF; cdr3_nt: TGTGCCAGCAGCTCCGACAGGGGGATCTACGAGCAGTACTTC
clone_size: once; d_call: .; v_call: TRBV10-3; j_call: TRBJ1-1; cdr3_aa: CAISERGRGMNTEAFF; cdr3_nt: TGTGCCATCAGTGAGCGAGGGAGGGGTATGAACACTGAAGCTTTCTTT
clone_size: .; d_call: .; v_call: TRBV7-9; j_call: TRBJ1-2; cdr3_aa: CASSSEMDGYTF; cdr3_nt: TGTGCCAGCAGCTCAGAAATGGATGGCTACACCTTC
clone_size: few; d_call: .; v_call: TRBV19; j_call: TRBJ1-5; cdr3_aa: CASSMGREGQPQHF; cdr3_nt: TGTGCCAGTAGTATGGGCAGGGAGGGTCAGCCCCAGCATTTT
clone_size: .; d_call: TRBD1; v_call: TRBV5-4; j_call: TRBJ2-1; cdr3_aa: CASSLGGQGAYNEQFF; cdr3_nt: TGTGCCAGCAGCTTGGGGGGACAGGGGGCCTACAATGAGCAGTTCTTC
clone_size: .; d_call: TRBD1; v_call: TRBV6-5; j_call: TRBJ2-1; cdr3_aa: CASSYQRGLGNEQFF; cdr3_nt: TGTGCCAGCAGTTACCAGAGGGGGCTAGGCAATGAGCAGTTCTTC
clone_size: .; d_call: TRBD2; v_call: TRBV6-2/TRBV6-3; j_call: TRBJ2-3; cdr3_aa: CASSYSRTSGGGTDTQYF; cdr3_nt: TGTGCCAGCAGTTACTCCCGGACTAGCGGGGGAGGCACAGATACGCAGTATTTT
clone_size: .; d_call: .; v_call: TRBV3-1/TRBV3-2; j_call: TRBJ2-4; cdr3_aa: CASSQTPGQQYF; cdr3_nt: TGTGCCAGCAGCCAGACTCCGGGACAACAGTACTTC
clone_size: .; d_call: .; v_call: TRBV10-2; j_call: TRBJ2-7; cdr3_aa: CATLGLTGEQYF; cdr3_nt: TGCGCCACCTTGGGACTGACTGGGGAGCAGTACTTC
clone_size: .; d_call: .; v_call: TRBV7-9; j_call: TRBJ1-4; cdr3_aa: CASSLAGWGGEKLFF; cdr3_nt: TGTGCCAGCAGCTTAGCTGGTTGGGGAGGAGAAAAACTGTTTTTT
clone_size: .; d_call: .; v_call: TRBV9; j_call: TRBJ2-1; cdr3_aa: CASSPSASSYNEQFF; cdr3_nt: TGTGCCAGCAGCCCGTCAGCTAGCTCCTACAATGAGCAGTTCTTC
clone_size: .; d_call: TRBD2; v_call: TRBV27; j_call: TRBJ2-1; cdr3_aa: CASSLGLAGGNIPHEQFF; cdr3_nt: TGTGCCAGCAGCTTGGGACTAGCGGGGGGCAATATCCCCCATGAGCAGTTCTTC